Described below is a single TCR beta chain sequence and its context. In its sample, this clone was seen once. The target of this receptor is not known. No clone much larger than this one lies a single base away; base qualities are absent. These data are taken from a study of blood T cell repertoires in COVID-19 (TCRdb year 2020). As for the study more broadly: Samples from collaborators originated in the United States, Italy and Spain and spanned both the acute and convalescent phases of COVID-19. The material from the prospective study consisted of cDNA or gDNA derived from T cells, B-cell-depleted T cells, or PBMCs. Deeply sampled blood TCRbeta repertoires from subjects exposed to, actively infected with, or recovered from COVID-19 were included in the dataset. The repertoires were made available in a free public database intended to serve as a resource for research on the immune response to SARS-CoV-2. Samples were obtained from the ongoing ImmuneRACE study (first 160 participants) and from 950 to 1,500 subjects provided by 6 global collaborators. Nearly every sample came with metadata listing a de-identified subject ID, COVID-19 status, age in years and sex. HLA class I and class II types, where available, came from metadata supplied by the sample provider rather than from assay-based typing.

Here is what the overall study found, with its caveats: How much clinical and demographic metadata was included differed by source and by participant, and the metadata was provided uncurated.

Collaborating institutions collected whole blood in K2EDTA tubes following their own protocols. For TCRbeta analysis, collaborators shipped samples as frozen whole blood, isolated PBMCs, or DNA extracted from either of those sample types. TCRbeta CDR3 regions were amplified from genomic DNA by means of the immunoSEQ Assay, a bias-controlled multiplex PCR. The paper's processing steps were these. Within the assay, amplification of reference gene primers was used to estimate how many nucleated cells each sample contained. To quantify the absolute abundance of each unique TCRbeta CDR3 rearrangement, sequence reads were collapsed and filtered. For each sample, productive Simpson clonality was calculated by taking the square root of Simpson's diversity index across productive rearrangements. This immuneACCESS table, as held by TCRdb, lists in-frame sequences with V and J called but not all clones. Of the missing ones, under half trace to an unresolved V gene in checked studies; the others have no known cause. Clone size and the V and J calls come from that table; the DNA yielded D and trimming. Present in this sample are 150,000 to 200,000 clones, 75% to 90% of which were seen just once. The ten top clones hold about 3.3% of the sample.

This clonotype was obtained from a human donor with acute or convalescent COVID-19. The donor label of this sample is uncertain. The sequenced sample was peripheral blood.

Read as DNA, the sequence is TGTGCCATCAGTGAGCTTAGGGGTGGTGAAAAACTGTTTTTT. It translates as CAISELRGGEKLFF. The chain links TRBV10-3 with TRBJ1-4, with a tentative D gene TRBD1 over 5 matching bases. The CDR3, cysteine through phenylalanine, is 14 amino acids long. Only the CDR3 region is kept as DNA, spanning 42 bases read in frame from base 1. The germline V gene sets CDR1 to ENHRY and CDR2 to SYGVKD. V is shortened by 2 bases, J by 7 bases, and the region joining them spans 11 bases.